What follows are 19 T cell receptor beta chains derived from one specimen sequenced in a study of T cell repertoires in cytomegalovirus infection. TCRdb itself ran the reads through MiXCR, one entry per CDR3 protein. The data hold approximately 170,000 distinct CDR3 sequences, with roughly 17% observed a single time. Sequencing used CD8+ T cells from PBMCs. Source of these receptors: a human donor in good health (CMV status not recorded). Some clones in this sample may be carry-over from other donors' samples.

In its sample, this clonotype was seen a few times. The chain uses TRBV19 and TRBJ2-2; D gene unclear. Germline CDR1 reads LNHDA; CDR2 reads SQIVND (reference sequence). The ends were cut back, 11 bases at V and 3 bases at J, with 13 bases in the middle. The CDR3 totals 13 residues. CDR3 protein: CAARVRDTGELFF. In DNA form, the CDR3 reads TGTGCCGCTCGGGTGAGAGACACCGGGGAGCTGTTTTTT.

The table lists this clonotype with a few counts. The chain carries TRBV2 and TRBJ2-4; the D call may be TRBD1 or TRBD2 (5 bases each). Trimming left V 8 bases short and J 1 base short, with 21 bases between. Per germline, CDR1 SNHLY and CDR2 FYNNEI. This CDR3 is built from 17 residues. The CDR3 DNA reads TGTGCCAGCGTTGGGACCACGTCTAGGCAGGCCAAAAACATTCAGTACTTC. Residues: CASVGTTSRQAKNIQYF.

V gene TRBV7-9 combines with J gene TRBJ2-1, with 7 positions matching TRBD2. Trimming removed 5 bases from V and 7 bases from J; junction bases left unmatched: 14. The CDR3 totals 16 residues. Germline-derived CDR1 and CDR2 are SEHNR and FQNEAQ (reference sequence). The CDR3 spells CASSPRTSVMLNEQFF. DNA of the CDR3: TGTGCCAGCAGCCCTCGTACTAGCGTCATGTTGAATGAGCAGTTCTTC.

The chain couples TRBV11-2 to TRBJ1-2; D not resolved. From germline, CDR1 is SGHAT and CDR2 FQNNGV. CDR3 length: 12 residues. V lost 7 bases, J lost 7 bases, and 13 bases lay in between. CDR3 DNA sequence: TGTGCCAGCACCTTTGGAGGGCTTGGCTACACCTTC. As protein: CASTFGGLGYTF.

In nucleotides, the CDR3 is TGTGCCAGCAATTTGGTCGCCCCATCCGGGACAGGGAGCAAGGACGAGCAGTACTTC. Translating it yields CASNLVAPSGTGSKDEQYF. The rearrangement uses TRBV28 and TRBJ2-7; 9 bases map to TRBD1. The germline V gene encodes CDR1 MDHEN and CDR2 SYDVKM. Germline trimming cut 7 bases from V and 5 bases from J; bases unmatched to any gene: 24. This CDR3 spans 19 amino acids.

CDR3 sequence reads: CASSLQESYEQYF. CDR3 coding DNA: TGTGCCAGCAGCTTACAAGAATCCTACGAGCAGTACTTC. This chain links TRBV7-6 with TRBJ2-7, with D unclear. The germline V gene has CDR1 SGHVS and CDR2 FNYEAQ. The CDR3 contains 13 residues. V was cut by 2 bases and J by 1 base, with 6 bases left in between.

This rearrangement joins TRBV7-2 to TRBJ1-1; D perhaps matches TRBD1 (5 bases). The V gene's germline CDR1 is SGHTA and CDR2 FQGNSA. V gave up 5 bases and J gave up 5 bases, with 15 bases separating them. CDR3 length: 14 residues. The DNA for the CDR3 is TGTGCCAGCAGCACATCAGGGTTGGGGACTGAAGCTTTCTTT. Amino acid sequence: CASSTSGLGTEAFF.

This clonotype was observed a handful of times. The genes are TRBV28 and TRBJ2-1, with 8 positions matching TRBD2. This CDR3 contains 15 residues. J gave up 4 bases and V 3 bases, and 5 bases lay outside the gene matches. CDR1 MDHEN and CDR2 SYDVKM come from the germline V gene. The CDR3 loop reads CASSFSSSGYNEQFF. The CDR3 DNA is TGTGCCAGCAGTTTTTCATCTAGCGGGTACAATGAGCAGTTCTTC.

The chain joins TRBV20-1 to TRBJ2-5; possibly TRBD1 for D (5 bases). The CDR3 is 16 amino acids. V was clipped by 5 bases and J by 5 bases, with 24 bases between them. Per germline, CDR1 DFQATT and CDR2 SNEGSKA (reference sequence). Here the CDR3 reads CSAPLGAGPVRETQYF. The CDR3 nucleotides are TGCAGTGCTCCGCTTGGCGCAGGGCCCGTGCGTGAGACCCAGTACTTC.

The chain is built from TRBV6-4 and TRBJ2-1; a possible D gene is TRBD2 (7 bases). V was shortened by 3 bases and J by 7 bases, with 13 bases between the two germline ends. The CDR3 is made up of 14 amino acids. CDR1 and CDR2 (germline): MRHNA, SNTAGT. The CDR3: CASSDGGAGNEQFF. The CDR3 DNA is TGTGCCAGCAGTGATGGGGGGGCAGGGAATGAGCAGTTCTTC.

In this sample, this clonotype turned up a few times. The chain uses TRBV19 and TRBJ1-1; TRBD1 agrees at 11 bases. Looked up from germline, CDR1 is LNHDA and CDR2 is SQIVND (reference sequence). V was clipped by 6 bases and J by 6 bases; unmatched bases: 12. CDR3 size: 16 residues. The CDR3 nucleotides read TGTGCCAGTAGAGACCGGGACAGGGGGGAACGGGCTGAAGCTTTCTTT. As protein: CASRDRDRGERAEAFF.

Many counts were recorded for this clonotype. V gene TRBV7-9 combines with J gene TRBJ2-7, with 7 bases matching TRBD1. There are 15 residues in the CDR3. The germline gives CDR1 SEHNR, CDR2 FQNEAQ (reference sequence). Unmatched junction bases numbered 8, after V lost 5 bases and J lost 1 base. The CDR3, as DNA: TGTGCCAGCAGCATGACAGGGCACGGGTCCTACGAGCAGTACTTC. This gives the protein CASSMTGHGSYEQYF.

This clonotype came up a few times. The chain carries TRBV7-2 and TRBJ1-2, with D possibly being TRBD1 (5 bases). Looked up from germline, CDR1 is SGHTA and CDR2 is FQGNSA. The CDR3 loop spans 18 amino acids. Deletions cut 1 base from V and 0 bases from J, with 18 bases between. CDR3 in amino acids: CASSLEVPQGATNYGYTF. CDR3 nucleotides: TGTGCCAGCAGCTTAGAGGTCCCCCAAGGGGCGACTAACTATGGCTACACCTTC. The full variable domain, with the rest looked up from reference TRBV7-2 and TRBJ1-2, is GAGVSQSPSNKVTEKGKDVELRCDPISGHTALYWYRQSLGQGLEFLIYFQGNSAPDKSGLPSDRFSAERTGGSVSTLTIQRTQQEDSAVYLCASSLEVPQGATNYGYTFGSGTRLTVV.

V gene TRBV28 combines with J gene TRBJ2-7; TRBD1 or TRBD2 may be the D gene (5 bases each). In germline, CDR1 is MDHEN, CDR2 SYDVKM. Trimming left V 9 bases short and J 3 bases short, with 15 bases between. The CDR3 is 13 amino acids. CDR3 bases: TGTGCCAGTGGCAGGTTTGGGGGCTACGAGCAGTACTTC. Amino acid sequence: CASGRFGGYEQYF.

CDR3 sequence reads: CASSRGQGVSPLHF. Here the CDR3 DNA reads TGTGCCAGCAGCAGGGGACAGGGGGTTTCACCCCTCCACTTT. The chain recombines TRBV7-9 with TRBJ1-6; TRBD1 matches at 11 bases. The J segment lost 9 bases and the V segment lost 5 bases, leaving 3 bases of the junction unmatched. The CDR3 contains 14 residues. Per germline, CDR1 SEHNR and CDR2 FQNEAQ (reference sequence). Filled out from reference TRBV7-9 and TRBJ1-6, the complete variable domain reads DTGVSQNPRHKITKRGQNVTFRCDPISEHNRLYWYRQTLGQGPEFLTYFQNEAQLEKSRLLSDRFSAERPKGSFSTLEIQRTEQGDSAMYLCASSRGQGVSPLHFGNGTRLTVT.

This clonotype occurred a few times. The genes are TRBV6-2 or TRBV6-3 and TRBJ2-7; TRBD1 or TRBD2 may be the D gene (5 bases each). The germline CDR1 and CDR2 sequences are MNHEY and SVGEGT. Trimming cost V 0 bases and J 0 bases, with 15 bases left between them. There are 17 residues in the CDR3. The CDR3 protein is CASSYSPQGTDSYEQYF. The DNA for the CDR3 is TGTGCCAGCAGTTACTCTCCTCAAGGGACCGACTCCTACGAGCAGTACTTC.

The chain carries TRBV6-2 or TRBV6-3 and TRBJ2-1, with unresolved D. Per the germline V gene, CDR1 is MNHEY and CDR2 is SVGEGT. The length of the CDR3 is 16 residues. Deletions cut 2 bases from V and 1 base from J, with 12 bases between. As DNA, the CDR3 is TGTGCCAGCAGTTACGGTTCTACGGTATCCTACAATGAGCAGTTCTTC. It yields the protein CASSYGSTVSYNEQFF.

This sequence joins TRBV11-2 and TRBJ2-6; D remains unclear. CDR3 length: 15 amino acids. Germline V CDR1 and CDR2: SGHAT, FQNNGV. V was trimmed by 0 bases and J by 0 bases, leaving 3 bases between them. The CDR3 bases are TGTGCCAGCAGCTTAGAGACCTCTGGGGCCAACGTCCTGACTTTC. Protein: CASSLETSGANVLTF.

CDR3 in amino acids: CSVEGDSLPDTQYF. The CDR3 coding sequence is TGCAGCGTTGAGGGGGACAGCCTGCCAGATACGCAGTATTTT. This sequence joins TRBV29-1 and TRBJ2-3; TRBD1 agrees at 7 bases. CDR1 is SQVTM, CDR2 ANQGSEA, per germline. The J segment lost 4 bases and the V segment lost 3 bases, leaving 7 bases of the junction unmatched. This CDR3 region has 14 residues.